The source of this TCR beta chain is a study of T cell changes during pregnancy in multiple sclerosis. Here immunoSEQ multiplex PCR was the method, and the copy in TCRdb shows in-frame clones only, minus some. Of about 68,000 clones in the sample, roughly 94% were seen once. Germline lookup yields CDR1 GTSNPN and CDR2 SVGIG (reference sequence). Trimming removed 0 bases at V and 6 bases at J, with 15 bases between. The CDR3 runs to 14 residues. The chain is built from TRBV30 and TRBJ2-7; D remains unclear. The receptor's source is a female donor in good health, enrolled as a control in a pregnancy study. The sequences come from peripheral blood, collected in the second trimester of pregnancy. For the CDR3, the DNA is TGTGCCTGGAGTGTCACCCTCCCTCCCGGCGAGCAGTACTTC. The encoded protein is CAWSVTLPPGEQYF.